Sequencing of this T cell receptor (beta chain) was carried out in a study of OX40 agonist ivuxolimab in advanced cancers. Study conclusions and caveats: The study observed clonal expansion of CD4+ and CD8+ blood T cells by week 6 at 0.1 to 3.0 mg/kg.

Some clones are missing from TCRdb's copy, which holds only in-frame ones; the method was immunoSEQ multiplex PCR. The sample includes about 25,000 clones, roughly four fifths of them seen just once. This clone has a handful of counts. Its antigen is unknown. This receptor was identified in an adult with an advanced solid tumor such as melanoma, head and neck, liver or kidney cancer. The sequencing used CD4+ or CD8+ T cells sorted from blood, collected in a trial of the OX40 agonist ivuxolimab.

Here the CDR3 DNA reads TGTGCCAGCAGTGACGGGACAGGGGATGGGAGCACTGAAGCTTTCTTT. Translated, it gives CASSDGTGDGSTEAFF. The chain joins TRBV6-4 to TRBJ1-1, with 10 bases aligning to TRBD1. V dropped 2 bases and J dropped 4; count of bases not matched to a gene: 7. The CDR3 is made up of 16 amino acids. Germline V gene data show CDR1 as MRHNA and CDR2 as SNTAGT.